These T cell receptor beta chains were read from a single sample in a study of cytomegalovirus exposure and HLA in healthy donors. The table came from immunoSEQ multiplex PCR; TCRdb's copy has only in-frame clones and leaves some out. This sample carries approximately 32,000 clones, around 69% of them seen once, and the ten largest clones take 8% to 9%. The sequenced material came from PBMCs. These receptors were taken from a woman aged 30 to 39 in good health and CMV-seropositive. The CDR3 runs from the conserved cysteine through the conserved F or W. D genes are given only for firm matches. The size field is filled for only some rows; it gives once, few, many or a size class.

few	TRBV11-3	TRBJ2-2	-	12	CASSSGTGELFF	TGTGCCAGCAGCTCAGGGACCGGGGAGCTGTTTTTT
-	TRBV9	TRBJ1-4	-	14	CASSVAATNEKLFF	TGTGCCAGCAGCGTAGCAGCAACTAATGAAAAACTGTTTTTT
-	TRBV4-1	TRBJ2-1	TRBD2	16	CASSQGGGQEYNEQFF	TGCGCCAGCAGCCAAGGCGGGGGGCAAGAATACAATGAGCAGTTCTTC
-	TRBV10-1	TRBJ2-7	TRBD2	14	CASSDGTRIHEQYF	TGCGCCAGCAGTGACGGGACTAGGATCCACGAGCAGTACTTC
-	TRBV9	TRBJ2-3	-	15	CASTVTGFSTDTQYF	TGTGCCAGCACCGTGACCGGGTTCAGCACAGATACGCAGTATTTT
-	TRBV6-1	TRBJ2-7	TRBD1	15	CASSAPDRGPYEQYF	TGTGCCAGCAGTGCCCCGGACAGGGGGCCCTACGAGCAGTACTTC
few	TRBV11-2	TRBJ2-3	TRBD2	16	CARSRIAGMGTDTQYF	TGTGCCCGCAGCCGGATAGCGGGAATGGGCACAGATACGCAGTATTTT
-	TRBV18	TRBJ2-5	TRBD2	15	CASSPGRGGRETQYF	TGTGCCAGCTCACCAGGACGGGGGGGGCGAGAGACCCAGTACTTC
-	TRBV28	TRBJ2-2	TRBD2	15	CASSPGLAGTGELFF	TGTGCCAGCAGCCCCGGACTAGCGGGGACCGGGGAGCTGTTTTTT
once	TRBV19	TRBJ1-5	-	14	CASSTPQQRKPQHF	TGTGCCAGTAGTACTCCACAGCAGCGGAAGCCCCAGCATTTT
few	TRBV19	TRBJ1-1	-	16	CASRRGTAGWNTEAFF	TGTGCCAGTAGGCGCGGGACGGCAGGGTGGAACACTGAAGCTTTCTTT
-	TRBV5-6	TRBJ1-1	-	16	CASSLGPWTANTEAFF	TGTGCCAGCAGCCTTGGACCGTGGACAGCGAACACTGAAGCTTTCTTT
medium-sized	TRBV19	TRBJ2-1	-	12	CASSIGRNEQFF	TGTGCCAGTAGTATTGGGCGCAATGAGCAGTTCTTC
-	TRBV10-3	TRBJ2-7	TRBD2	15	CPISESTSGSNEQYF	TGTCCCATCAGTGAGTCGACTAGCGGGAGTAACGAGCAGTACTTC
-	TRBV18	TRBJ2-1	-	16	CASSRTSYSSYNEQFF	TGTGCCAGCTCACGGACTTCCTATAGCTCCTACAATGAGCAGTTCTTC
-	TRBV5-1	TRBJ2-3	TRBD2	18	CASRSGTSGGEGTDTQYF	TGCGCCAGCAGATCCGGGACTAGCGGGGGGGAAGGCACAGATACGCAGTATTTT
-	TRBV7-9	TRBJ2-7	-	12	CSSSLDYSEQYF	TGTTCCAGCAGCCTGGACTACTCCGAGCAGTACTTC
-	TRBV7-9	TRBJ1-1	-	15	CASSPMDSLNTEAFF	TGTGCCAGCAGCCCCATGGACAGTTTGAACACTGAAGCTTTCTTT
few	TRBV11-2	TRBJ1-5	TRBD1	15	CASSLAGGGNQPQHF	TGTGCCAGCAGCTTAGCAGGGGGAGGCAATCAGCCCCAGCATTTT
-	TRBV7-3	TRBJ1-1	-	14	CASSLTMLNTEAFF	TGTGCCAGCAGCTTGACTATGCTGAACACTGAAGCTTTCTTT
-	TRBV28	TRBJ1-1	TRBD1	18	CASGVGGIADRAEMGAFF	TGTGCCAGCGGCGTCGGGGGAATCGCGGACAGGGCTGAAATGGGAGCTTTCTTT
-	TRBV5-1	TRBJ2-1	-	15	CASSPSGSDYNEQFF	TGCGCCAGCAGCCCTTCGGGGTCAGATTACAATGAGCAGTTCTTC
-	TRBV6-5	TRBJ1-2	TRBD1	11	CAAGQAYGYTF	TGTGCGGCCGGACAGGCCTATGGCTACACCTTC
-	TRBV19	TRBJ2-1	TRBD2	17	CASRRGQRLAGENEQFF	TGTGCCAGTAGGAGGGGTCAGAGGCTAGCGGGTGAGAATGAGCAGTTCTTC
-	TRBV5-1	TRBJ1-1	TRBD1	16	CASSSRDRTMNTEAFF	TGCGCCAGCAGCTCCCGGGACAGAACAATGAACACTGAAGCTTTCTTT
-	TRBV5-1	TRBJ2-5	-	15	CASSLGPGLGETQYF	TGCGCCAGCAGCTTGGGGCCGGGATTGGGAGAGACCCAGTACTTC
-	TRBV6-5	TRBJ1-1	TRBD1	13	CATKDREGTEAFF	TGTGCCACCAAGGACAGGGAGGGCACTGAAGCTTTCTTT
-	TRBV30	TRBJ1-2	-	12	CAWNRGGDGYTF	TGTGCCTGGAATCGGGGGGGAGACGGCTACACCTTC
-	TRBV7-9	TRBJ2-3	TRBD2	14	CASSFAGGSDTQYF	TGTGCCAGCAGCTTTGCGGGAGGGTCAGATACGCAGTATTTT
few	TRBV15	TRBJ2-3	TRBD1	16	CATSKDRGSGTDTQYF	TGTGCCACCAGCAAGGACAGGGGTTCAGGGACAGATACGCAGTATTTT
few	TRBV6-1	TRBJ2-1	TRBD1	15	CASSVETGGYNEQFF	TGTGCCAGCAGTGTGGAGACAGGGGGCTACAATGAGCAGTTCTTC
-	TRBV28	TRBJ2-3	-	13	CASSLGDTGTQYF	TGTGCCAGCAGTCTAGGGGACACAGGTACGCAGTATTTT
-	TRBV5-1	TRBJ1-2	TRBD1	14	CASSLAGTDYGYPF	TGCGCCAGCAGCTTGGCCGGGACAGACTATGGCTACCCCTTC
-	TRBV18	TRBJ1-1	TRBD1	18	CASSLVMGQGNSNTEAFF	TGTGCCAGCTCACTAGTAATGGGACAGGGTAACTCGAACACTGAAGCTTTCTTT
-	TRBV7-2	TRBJ1-4	TRBD1	14	CASSLRTGAEKLFF	TGTGCCAGCAGCCTGAGGACAGGGGCCGAAAAACTGTTTTTT
once	TRBV7-9	TRBJ2-3	-	15	CASSPRTSSTDTQYF	TGTGCCAGCAGCCCGAGGACTTCCAGCACAGATACGCAGTATTTT
-	TRBV7-2	TRBJ1-1	-	13	CASSPQGYTEAFF	TGTGCCAGCAGCCCCCAGGGGTACACTGAAGCTTTCTTT
few	TRBV28	TRBJ2-3	-	15	CASSLPGRGTDTQYF	TGTGCCAGCAGTTTACCCGGCAGGGGAACAGATACGCAGTATTTT
-	TRBV4-1	TRBJ1-2	-	12	CASSQGGYGYPF	TGCGCCAGCAGCCAAGGAGGGTATGGCTACCCCTTC
-	TRBV15	TRBJ2-7	TRBD2	17	CATSRPLLAGGFDEQYF	TGTGCCACCAGCAGACCCCTATTGGCGGGAGGATTCGACGAGCAGTACTTC
few	TRBV9	TRBJ2-1	TRBD2	17	CASSPIPGGSSYNEQFF	TGTGCCAGCAGCCCCATTCCCGGGGGGAGCTCCTACAATGAGCAGTTCTTC
once	TRBV18	TRBJ1-3	TRBD1	14	CASSPGTAGNTIYF	TGTGCCAGCTCACCAGGGACAGCTGGAAACACCATATATTTT
-	TRBV5-5	TRBJ1-1	TRBD1	15	CASSLTGAGNTEAFF	TGTGCCAGCAGTCTTACAGGGGCTGGGAACACTGAAGCTTTCTTT
-	TRBV7-9	TRBJ2-3	-	16	CVSSLVVAGSTDTQYF	TGTGTCAGCAGCTTAGTAGTGGCAGGGTCCACAGATACGCAGTATTTT
-	TRBV5-1	TRBJ2-5	TRBD1	16	CASSLQQGQGIETQYF	TGCGCCAGCAGCTTGCAACAGGGGCAAGGTATAGAGACCCAGTACTTC
-	TRBV10-3	TRBJ2-7	TRBD2	17	CAIRGGASGASSYEQYF	TGTGCCATCAGGGGGGGAGCGAGCGGGGCCAGCTCCTACGAGCAGTACTTC
once	TRBV15	TRBJ1-1	-	13	CATSRGEVGEAFF	TGTGCCACCAGCAGAGGAGAAGTCGGTGAAGCTTTCTTT
-	TRBV29-1	TRBJ2-7	TRBD1	14	CSVEVGDRGYEQYF	TGCAGCGTTGAGGTAGGGGACAGGGGCTACGAGCAGTACTTC
-	TRBV9	TRBJ2-1	TRBD2	15	CASSSRLAGSNEQFF	TGTGCCAGCAGCTCCAGACTAGCGGGTAGTAATGAGCAGTTCTTC
once	TRBV6-6	TRBJ1-1	-	14	CASRPTASGTEAFF	TGTGCCAGCAGGCCGACCGCCTCGGGCACTGAAGCTTTCTTT
-	TRBV12-2	TRBJ2-1	-	16	CASRLTSGGENNEQFF	TGTGCAAGTCGCCTGACTAGCGGGGGGGAAAACAATGAGCAGTTCTTC
-	TRBV6-5	TRBJ1-1	-	14	CASRKDRLNTEAFF	TGTGCCAGCAGAAAAGACAGGCTGAACACTGAAGCTTTCTTT
-	TRBV19	TRBJ1-1	-	14	CASSTDGRLTEAFF	TGTGCCAGTAGTACCGACGGCAGGCTCACTGAAGCTTTCTTT
-	TRBV6-1	TRBJ2-2	-	12	CASSGAGVELFF	TGTGCCAGCAGTGGCGCGGGCGTCGAACTGTTTTTT
-	TRBV10-2	TRBJ2-7	-	12	CASSETGREQYF	TGCGCCAGCAGTGAGACAGGGCGTGAGCAGTACTTC